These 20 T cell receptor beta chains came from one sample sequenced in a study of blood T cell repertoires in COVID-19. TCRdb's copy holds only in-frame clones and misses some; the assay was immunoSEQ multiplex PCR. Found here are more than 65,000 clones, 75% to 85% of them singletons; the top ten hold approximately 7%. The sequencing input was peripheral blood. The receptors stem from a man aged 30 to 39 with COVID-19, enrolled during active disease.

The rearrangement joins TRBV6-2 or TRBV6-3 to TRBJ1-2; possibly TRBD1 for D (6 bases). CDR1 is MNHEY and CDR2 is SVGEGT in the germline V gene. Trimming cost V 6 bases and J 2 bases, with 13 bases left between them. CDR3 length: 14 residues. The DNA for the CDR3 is TGTGCCAGCAGCATCAGGACAGTAAACTATGGCTACACCTTC. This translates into CASSIRTVNYGYTF.

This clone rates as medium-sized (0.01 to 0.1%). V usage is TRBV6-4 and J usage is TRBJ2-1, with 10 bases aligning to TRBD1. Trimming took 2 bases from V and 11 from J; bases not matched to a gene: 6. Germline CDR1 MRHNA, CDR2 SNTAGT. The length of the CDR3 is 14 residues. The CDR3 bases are TGTGCCAGCAGTGACGAGACAGGGGGCTTCCAGCAGTTCTTC. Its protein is CASSDETGGFQQFF.

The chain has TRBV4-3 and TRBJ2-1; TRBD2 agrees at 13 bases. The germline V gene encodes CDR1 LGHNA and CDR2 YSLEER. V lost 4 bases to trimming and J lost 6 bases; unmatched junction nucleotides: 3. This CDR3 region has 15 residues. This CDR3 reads CASSLTSGRSNEQFF. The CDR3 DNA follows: TGCGCCAGCAGCCTGACTAGCGGGAGGTCCAATGAGCAGTTCTTC.

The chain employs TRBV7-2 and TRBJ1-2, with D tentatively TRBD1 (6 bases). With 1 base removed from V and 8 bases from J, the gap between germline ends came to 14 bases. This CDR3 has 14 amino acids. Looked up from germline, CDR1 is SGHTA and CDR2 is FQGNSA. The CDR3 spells CASSLDGGSWGYTF. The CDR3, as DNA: TGTGCCAGCAGCTTAGATGGGGGCAGTTGGGGCTACACCTTC.

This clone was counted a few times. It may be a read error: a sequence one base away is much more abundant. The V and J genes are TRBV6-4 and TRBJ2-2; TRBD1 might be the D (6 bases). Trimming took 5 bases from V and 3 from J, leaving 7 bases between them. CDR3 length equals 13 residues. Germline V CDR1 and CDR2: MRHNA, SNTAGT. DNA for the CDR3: TGTGCCAGCAGTCCAGGGGACACCGGGGAGCTGTTTTTT. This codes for CASSPGDTGELFF.

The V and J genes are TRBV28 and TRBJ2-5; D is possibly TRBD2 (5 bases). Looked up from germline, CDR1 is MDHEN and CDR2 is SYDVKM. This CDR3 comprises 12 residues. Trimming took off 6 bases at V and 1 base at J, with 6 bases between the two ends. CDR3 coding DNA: TGTGCCAGCAGGAGCGGCCAAGAGACCCAGTACTTC. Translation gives CASRSGQETQYF.

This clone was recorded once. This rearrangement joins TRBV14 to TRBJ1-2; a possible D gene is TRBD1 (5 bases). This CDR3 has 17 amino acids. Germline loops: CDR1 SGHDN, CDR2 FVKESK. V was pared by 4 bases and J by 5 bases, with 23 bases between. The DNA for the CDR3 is TGTGCCAGCAGCCGTACGGGGGGAGGGTCCGGTTATTATGGCTACACCTTC. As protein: CASSRTGGGSGYYGYTF.

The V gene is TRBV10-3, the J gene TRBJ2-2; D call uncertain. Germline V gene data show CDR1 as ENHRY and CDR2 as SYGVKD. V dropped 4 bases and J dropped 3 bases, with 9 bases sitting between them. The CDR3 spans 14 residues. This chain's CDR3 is CAISASVYTGELFF. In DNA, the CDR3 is TGTGCCATCAGTGCCTCGGTGTACACCGGGGAGCTGTTTTTT.

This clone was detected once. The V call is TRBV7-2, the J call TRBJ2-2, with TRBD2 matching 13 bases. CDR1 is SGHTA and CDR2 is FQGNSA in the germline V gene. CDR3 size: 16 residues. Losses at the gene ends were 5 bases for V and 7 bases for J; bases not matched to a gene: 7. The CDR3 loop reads CASSPRTSGSGGELFF. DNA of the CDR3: TGTGCCAGCAGCCCGCGGACTAGCGGGAGCGGCGGGGAGCTGTTTTTT.

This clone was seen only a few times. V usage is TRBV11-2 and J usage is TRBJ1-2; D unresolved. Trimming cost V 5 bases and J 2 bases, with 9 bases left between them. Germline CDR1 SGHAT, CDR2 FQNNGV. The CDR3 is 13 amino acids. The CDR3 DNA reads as TGTGCCAGCAGCCCCGGGGAGAACTATGGCTACACCTTC. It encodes CASSPGENYGYTF. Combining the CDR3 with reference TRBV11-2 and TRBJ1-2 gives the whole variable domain EAGVAQSPRYKIIEKRQSVAFWCNPISGHATLYWYQQILGQGPKLLIQFQNNGVVDDSQLPKDRFSAERLKGVDSTLKIQPAKLEDSAVYLCASSPGENYGYTFGSGTRLTVV.

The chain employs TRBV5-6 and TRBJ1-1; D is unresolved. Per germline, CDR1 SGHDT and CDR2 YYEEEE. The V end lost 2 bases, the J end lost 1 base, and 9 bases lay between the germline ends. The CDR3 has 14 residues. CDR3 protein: CASSLWSGNTEAFF. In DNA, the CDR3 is TGTGCCAGCAGCTTATGGTCCGGGAACACTGAAGCTTTCTTT.

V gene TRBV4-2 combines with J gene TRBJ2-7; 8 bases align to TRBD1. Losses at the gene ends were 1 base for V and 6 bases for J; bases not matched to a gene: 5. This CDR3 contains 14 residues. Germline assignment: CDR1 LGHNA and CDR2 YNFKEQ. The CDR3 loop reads CASSQAQGAAEQYF. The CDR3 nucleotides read TGTGCCAGCAGCCAAGCGCAGGGGGCGGCCGAGCAGTACTTC.

CDR3 coding DNA: TGTGCCAGCAGCTTTGGGGCTGCAGGGGTCACTGAAGCTTTCTTT. Translating gives CASSFGAAGVTEAFF. J is TRBJ1-1 and V is TRBV7-9, with TRBD1 as a possible D gene (6 bases). CDR1 SEHNR and CDR2 FQNEAQ come from the germline V gene (reference sequence). The length of the CDR3 is 15 residues. Trimming took off 3 bases at V and 4 bases at J, with 15 bases between the two ends.

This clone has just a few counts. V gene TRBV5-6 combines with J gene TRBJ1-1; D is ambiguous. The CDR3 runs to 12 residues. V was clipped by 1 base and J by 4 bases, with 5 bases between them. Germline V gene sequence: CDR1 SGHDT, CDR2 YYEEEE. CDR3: CASSLRGTEAFF. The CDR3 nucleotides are TGTGCCAGCAGCTTGCGGGGCACTGAAGCTTTCTTT. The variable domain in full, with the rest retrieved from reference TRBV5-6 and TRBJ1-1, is DAGVTQSPTHLIKTRGQQVTLRCSPKSGHDTVSWYQQALGQGPQFIFQYYEEEERQRGNFPDRFSGHQFPNYSSELNVNALLLGDSALYLCASSLRGTEAFFGQGTRLTVV.

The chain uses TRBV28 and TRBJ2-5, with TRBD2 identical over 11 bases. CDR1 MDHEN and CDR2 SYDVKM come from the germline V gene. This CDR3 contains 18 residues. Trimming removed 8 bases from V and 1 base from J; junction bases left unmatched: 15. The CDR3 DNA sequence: TGTGCCAGCTCTTCTCTACTAGCGGGAGTCGGGGTCCAAGAGACCCAGTACTTC. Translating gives CASSSLLAGVGVQETQYF.

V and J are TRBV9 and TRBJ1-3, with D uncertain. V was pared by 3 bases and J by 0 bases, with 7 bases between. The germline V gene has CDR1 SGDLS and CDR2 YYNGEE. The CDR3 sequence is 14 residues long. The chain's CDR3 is CASSGRLSGNTIYF. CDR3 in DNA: TGTGCCAGCAGCGGTAGACTCTCTGGAAACACCATATATTTT.

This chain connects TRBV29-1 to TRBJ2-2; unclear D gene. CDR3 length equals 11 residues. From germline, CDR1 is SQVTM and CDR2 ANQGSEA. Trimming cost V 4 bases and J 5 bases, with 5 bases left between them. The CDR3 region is CSVGVTGELFF. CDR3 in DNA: TGCAGCGTTGGAGTAACCGGGGAGCTGTTTTTT.

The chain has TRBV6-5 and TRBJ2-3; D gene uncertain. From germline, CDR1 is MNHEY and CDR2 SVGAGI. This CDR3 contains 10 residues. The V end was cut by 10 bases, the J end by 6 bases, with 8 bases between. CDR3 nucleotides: TGTGCCACCTTTTCCGATACGCAGTATTTT. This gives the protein CATFSDTQYF.

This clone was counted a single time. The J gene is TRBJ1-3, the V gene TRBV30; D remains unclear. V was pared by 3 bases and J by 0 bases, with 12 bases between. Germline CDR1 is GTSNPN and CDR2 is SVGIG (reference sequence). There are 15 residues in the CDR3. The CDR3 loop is CAWSSNLRSGNTIYF. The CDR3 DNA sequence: TGTGCCTGGAGCTCTAACCTACGCTCTGGAAACACCATATATTTT.

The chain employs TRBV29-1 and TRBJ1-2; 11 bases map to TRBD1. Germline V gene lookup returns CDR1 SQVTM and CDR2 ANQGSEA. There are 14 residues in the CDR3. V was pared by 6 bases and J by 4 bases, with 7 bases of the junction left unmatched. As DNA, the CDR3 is TGCAGCGTCGAAAGGACAGGGGGCACCTATGGCTACACCTTC. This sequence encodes CSVERTGGTYGYTF.